These 28 T cell receptor beta chains came from one sample sequenced in a study of blood T cells in healthy people across ages. Primed by a sample-barcoded 5' primer and a J-beta primer mix, a second PCR proceeded for about 7 to 11 cycles. One entry per CDR3 protein results from TCRdb running MiXCR on the 5' RACE reads. Of a few hundred thousand distinct CDR3 sequences in the sample, approximately 47% were seen once. The sample taken for sequencing was blood. The receptors were gathered from a man in his fifties or sixties in good health.

DNA of the CDR3: TGTGCCAGCAGCTTAAGGGGACGGGGGGCAACTAATGAAAAACTGTTTTTT. Protein: CASSLRGRGATNEKLFF. The V call is TRBV7-9, the J call TRBJ1-4; D possibly corresponds to TRBD1 (5 bases). The CDR3 spans 17 residues. The V end was cut by 2 bases, the J end by 0 bases, with 13 bases between. The germline V gene has CDR1 SEHNR and CDR2 FQNEAQ (reference sequence).

Judged by abundance, this clonotype is large. This may come from a read error, since a much larger clone is one base off. The chain couples TRBV29-1 to TRBJ2-5; TRBD1 or TRBD2 may be the D gene (5 bases each). Trimming cost V 3 bases and J 11 bases, with 25 bases left between them. This CDR3 comprises 15 residues. Germline CDR1 reads SQVTM; CDR2 reads ANQGSEA. For the CDR3, the DNA is TGCAGCGTTGACCTCGTGGGACCCCTTGACAATGAGCAGTACTTC. Translated, it gives CSVDLVGPLDNEQYF. Looking up the rest from reference TRBV29-1 and TRBJ2-5 gives the full variable domain: SAVISQKPSRDICQRGTSLTIQCQVDSQVTMMFWYRQQPGQSLTLIATANQGSEATYESGFVIDKFPISRPNLTFSTLTVSNMSPEDSSIYLCSVDLVGPLDNEQYFGPGTRLLVL.

The chain carries TRBV7-6 and TRBJ2-7; 7 bases line up with TRBD2. The length of the CDR3 is 14 residues. The V and J ends lost 5 bases and 2 bases, in that order; junction bases with no gene match: 6. CDR1 and CDR2 (germline): SGHVS, FNYEAQ. The CDR3 here is CASSPRSGAYEQYF. In nucleotides, the CDR3 is TGTGCCAGCAGCCCCCGGAGCGGGGCCTACGAGCAGTACTTC.

The rearrangement uses TRBV29-1 and TRBJ2-5; 10 bases are shared with TRBD2. V lost 4 bases, J lost 0 bases, and 5 bases stayed unmatched. This CDR3 spans 15 amino acids. The V gene's germline CDR1 is SQVTM and CDR2 ANQGSEA. The CDR3 sequence: CSVGTSGWYQETQYF. The CDR3 DNA follows: TGCAGCGTTGGGACTAGCGGTTGGTACCAAGAGACCCAGTACTTC.

The rearrangement joins TRBV20-1 to TRBJ2-5; no reliable D call. Germline V gene sequence: CDR1 DFQATT, CDR2 SNEGSKA (reference sequence). Trimming took 3 bases from V and 6 from J, leaving 17 bases between them. CDR3 length: 14 amino acids. CDR3 sequence (DNA): TGCAGTGCTAGTTGGGTGGAAGCAGCAAAGACCCAGTACTTC. Translation: CSASWVEAAKTQYF.

The rearrangement joins TRBV28 to TRBJ2-5; 7 bases agree with TRBD1. The CDR3 has 15 residues. The trim removed 4 bases at V and 11 bases at J, leaving 16 bases unmatched. CDR1 MDHEN and CDR2 SYDVKM come from the germline V gene. The DNA of the CDR3 is TGTGCCAGCAGTTCGCACGACAGGGCCTCTTTAGAGCAGTACTTC. This sequence encodes CASSSHDRASLEQYF.

This sequence joins TRBV21-1 and TRBJ2-3; TRBD1 is the table's D call, not checked against the DNA. TRBV21-1 constitutes a pseudogene. This CDR3 is built from 17 residues. The DNA of the CDR3 is TGTGCCAGCAGCAAAGCTGAGGGACAGGGGGCCGTAGATACGCAGTATTTT. As protein: CASSKAEGQGAVDTQYF.

This clonotype was recorded only once. This may arise from a read error, as a much more abundant clone is one base away. This rearrangement joins TRBV4-3 to TRBJ1-2, with a tentative D call TRBD1 (5 bases). Per germline, CDR1 LGHNA and CDR2 YSLEER. The CDR3 is 14 amino acids. The CDR3 reads CVSSQDQGVGGYTF. DNA of the CDR3: TGCGTCAGCAGCCAAGACCAGGGTGTCGGTGGCTACACCTTC.

The chain is built from TRBV2 and TRBJ2-7, with D maybe TRBD1 (6 bases). Germline-derived CDR1 and CDR2 are SNHLY and FYNNEI. CDR3 length equals 14 residues. Trimming stripped 7 bases from V and 9 bases from J, with 22 bases between. The CDR3 sequence: CASTGQGFPDAQYF. The CDR3 bases are TGTGCCAGCACCGGCCAGGGGTTCCCGGACGCGCAGTACTTC.

This clonotype turned up a few times. CDR3 sequence reads: CASRGQGAPNEKLFF. The DNA of the CDR3 is TGTGCCAGCAGGGGACAGGGGGCCCCTAATGAAAAACTGTTTTTT. V gene TRBV28 combines with J gene TRBJ1-4; 12 positions match TRBD1. J gave up 3 bases and V 6 bases, and 2 bases lay outside the gene matches. The CDR3 has 15 amino acids. Germline CDR1 is MDHEN and CDR2 is SYDVKM.

In this sample, this clonotype turned up once. The chain links TRBV7-2 to TRBJ2-2; D gene uncertain. CDR1 and CDR2 from the germline V gene are SGHTA and FQGNSA. V was cut by 4 bases and J by 4 bases, with 13 bases left in between. This CDR3 contains 15 residues. CDR3: CASSSYQASTGELFF. The CDR3 DNA reads as TGTGCCAGCAGCTCCTACCAGGCGAGCACCGGGGAGCTGTTTTTT.

The chain joins TRBV7-9 to TRBJ1-2; D is uncertain. The ends were cut back, 7 bases at V and 8 bases at J, with 17 bases in the middle. The CDR3 has 13 amino acids. Germline V gene lookup returns CDR1 SEHNR and CDR2 FQNEAQ (reference sequence). The CDR3 DNA reads as TGTGCCAGCACCGAATCACTCACAGAAGGCTACACCTTC. Residues: CASTESLTEGYTF. Using reference TRBV7-9 and TRBJ1-2 for the parts outside the CDR3, the full variable domain is DTGVSQNPRHKITKRGQNVTFRCDPISEHNRLYWYRQTLGQGPEFLTYFQNEAQLEKSRLLSDRFSAERPKGSFSTLEIQRTEQGDSAMYLCASTESLTEGYTFGSGTRLTVV.

Details on this clonotype: The junction departs from germline at one end; a sequencing error may be responsible. The chain employs TRBV18 and TRBJ1-2; unclear D gene. The CDR3 is 15 amino acids. Germline CDR1 is KGHSH and CDR2 is LQKENI. CDR3 in amino acids: CASSPPRSGNYGYTF. DNA of the CDR3: TGTGCCAGCTCCCCACCCAGGAGTGGAAACTATGGCTACACCTTC.

This clonotype was detected once. The V call is TRBV28, the J call TRBJ2-1; TRBD2 agrees at 11 bases. The DNA end is a closer match to TRBJ2-7, so the J assignment may be wrong. CDR3 size: 16 residues. Germline V CDR1 and CDR2: MDHEN, SYDVKM. CDR3 amino acids: CASSLVTSGSHNEQYF. The CDR3, as DNA: TGTGCCAGCAGTTTAGTAACTAGCGGGAGTCACAATGAGCAGTACTTC.

The genes are TRBV10-3 and TRBJ2-5, with D possibly TRBD2 on 5 matching bases. Near its end, the DNA agrees better with TRBJ2-7, so the J call may be wrong. The CDR3 extends over 12 amino acids. CDR1 and CDR2 (germline): ENHRY, SYGVKD. The CDR3: CAISTGWYEQYF. CDR3 bases: TGTGCCATCTCAACGGGATGGTACGAGCAGTACTTC.

The chain has TRBV4-3 and TRBJ1-2; D call uncertain. Deletions cut 0 bases from V and 4 bases from J, with 12 bases between. This CDR3 has 15 residues. Looked up from germline, CDR1 is LGHNA and CDR2 is YSLEER. The CDR3 loop reads CASSQDHPGGYGYTF. The CDR3 DNA follows: TGCGCCAGCAGCCAAGATCACCCGGGCGGCTATGGCTACACCTTC.

This clonotype was found a few times. A much larger clone lies a single base off, so this may be a read error. The chain is built from TRBV11-2 and TRBJ2-7, with D perhaps matching TRBD2 (5 bases). Germline V gene sequence: CDR1 SGHAT, CDR2 FQNNGV. The CDR3 contains 12 residues. Between the trimmed V and J ends, which lost 1 base and 6 bases, there was a span of 7 bases. The CDR3, as DNA: TGTGCCAGCAGCTTAGGAGGGTTCGAGCAGTACTTC. Its protein is CASSLGGFEQYF.

The rearrangement links TRBV5-1 to TRBJ2-4, with no clear D. The J call may be wrong; the DNA end is better matched by TRBJ2-7. CDR1 SGHRS and CDR2 YFSETQ come from the germline V gene. The CDR3 covers 14 residues. The CDR3 DNA reads as TGCGCCAGCAGCGTGGTGAGGTTCTCGTACGAGCAGTACTTC. Its translation: CASSVVRFSYEQYF.

This clonotype was detected a few times. Here the CDR3 DNA reads TGTGCCAGCAGTTTATCGCGGGGCCGGGAGACCCAGTACTTC. It yields the protein CASSLSRGRETQYF. The rearrangement links TRBV27 to TRBJ2-5; tentative D call: TRBD2 (6 bases). This CDR3 contains 14 residues. The germline gives CDR1 MNHEY, CDR2 SMNVEV (reference sequence). The V end lost 0 bases, the J end lost 5 bases, and 10 bases lay between the germline ends.

The chain recombines TRBV29-1 with TRBJ1-1, with D perhaps TRBD1 (5 bases). V lost 7 bases and J 1 base, leaving 10 bases between the germline ends. This CDR3 has 12 amino acids. Per germline, CDR1 SQVTM and CDR2 ANQGSEA. CDR3 bases: TGCAGCGGCAGGGCCACGAACACTGAAGCTTTCTTT. Protein: CSGRATNTEAFF.

The chain couples TRBV6-1 to TRBJ2-6; D unclear. V lost 1 base, J lost 3 bases, and 10 bases lay in between. CDR1 and CDR2 (germline): MNHNS, SASEGT. The CDR3 length is 16 residues. DNA for the CDR3: TGTGCCAGCAGTGAAGAGGCGATTTTTGGGGCCAACGTCCTGACTTTC. Translation gives CASSEEAIFGANVLTF.

The chain joins TRBV20-1 to TRBJ2-5; 9 bases map to TRBD1. The better agreement between TRBJ2-7 and the DNA end casts doubt on the J call. The CDR3 has 16 amino acids. CDR1 and CDR2 (germline): DFQATT, SNEGSKA (reference sequence). CDR3 region: CSARATPPTGGHEQYF. Here the CDR3 DNA reads TGCAGTGCTAGAGCCACGCCACCTACAGGGGGCCACGAGCAGTACTTC.

The V gene is TRBV6-2 or TRBV6-3, the J gene TRBJ2-7, with D tentatively TRBD1 or TRBD2 (5 bases each). Trimming stripped 6 bases from V and 3 bases from J, with 18 bases between. Germline CDR1 MNHEY, CDR2 SVGEGT. The CDR3 spans 15 residues. The CDR3: CASRKVITGGYEQYF. DNA of the CDR3: TGTGCCAGCAGGAAGGTAATAACTGGGGGCTACGAGCAGTACTTC.

The CDR3 protein is CSAFSSEGFTQYF. The CDR3 coding sequence is TGCAGTGCTTTCTCTAGCGAAGGCTTCACGCAGTATTTT. The genes are TRBV20-1 and TRBJ2-3, with D perhaps matching TRBD2 (6 bases). The CDR3 consists of 13 residues. V lost 5 bases to trimming and J lost 9 bases, with 18 bases between them. The germline gives CDR1 DFQATT, CDR2 SNEGSKA (reference sequence).

The rearrangement uses TRBV15 and TRBJ1-2; D gene uncertain. CDR3 length: 14 residues. CDR1 is LNHNV and CDR2 is YYDKDF in the germline V gene (reference sequence). Trimming removed 0 bases from V and 1 base from J, with 6 bases in between. The CDR3 DNA sequence: TGTGCCACCAGCAGAGAAGGAGTTAACTATGGCTACACCTTC. This codes for CATSREGVNYGYTF.

The chain recombines TRBV3-1 with TRBJ2-6; D may be TRBD1 (6 bases). CDR1 LGHDT and CDR2 YNNKEL come from the germline V gene (reference sequence). Trimming cost V 4 bases and J 0 bases, with 13 bases left between them. This CDR3 has 17 residues. The CDR3 is CASSPLGQSSGANVLTF. CDR3 nucleotides: TGTGCCAGCAGCCCCCTCGGACAGTCCTCTGGGGCCAACGTCCTGACTTTC. Combining the CDR3 with reference TRBV3-1 and TRBJ2-6 gives the whole variable domain DTAVSQTPKYLVTQMGNDKSIKCEQNLGHDTMYWYKQDSKKFLKIMFSYNNKELIINETVPNRFSPKSPDKAHLNLHINSLELGDSAVYFCASSPLGQSSGANVLTFGAGSRLTVL.

As DNA, the CDR3 is TGTGCCAGCAGCTTATCAACTAGCGGGGAGCAGTTCTTC. Protein product: CASSLSTSGEQFF. V gene TRBV7-2 combines with J gene TRBJ2-1; 9 nucleotides match TRBD2. The CDR3 consists of 13 residues. Germline V gene sequence: CDR1 SGHTA, CDR2 FQGNSA. J gave up 10 bases and V 2 bases, and 3 bases lay outside the gene matches.

This chain links TRBV6-1 with TRBJ2-3; D might be TRBD1 (7 bases). The CDR3 extends over 18 amino acids. Trimming pared 7 bases from V and 2 bases from J, leaving 25 bases between. Germline assignment: CDR1 MNHNS and CDR2 SASEGT. In nucleotides, the CDR3 is TGTGCCAGCAAACTCAGGGGGGCTAGCGCCCTCTCCACAGATACGCAGTATTTT. The encoded protein is CASKLRGASALSTDTQYF.